The rows below give T cell receptor beta chains drawn from one sample of a study of T cell responses to AZD1222 COVID-19 vaccine. TCRdb's table, derived via immunoSEQ multiplex PCR, lists solely in-frame clones and lacks some. This sample has approximately 100,000 clones; more than 75% occur once, and the top ten carry roughly 3%. The sequenced sample was peripheral blood, obtained on day 0 of AZD1222 vaccination. The receptors here all came from an adult in good health. Both conserved end residues are part of each CDR3. D genes are given only for firm matches. The size entry is marked missing in some rows and otherwise reads once, few, many or a size class.

j_call	v_call	d_call	clone_size	cdr3_nt	cdr3_aa
TRBJ1-1	TRBV7-8	TRBD1	.	TGTGCCAGCAGCTCCCAGGGGGCAGGCACTGAAGCTTTCTTT	CASSSQGAGTEAFF
TRBJ1-2	TRBV27	TRBD1	.	TGTGCCAGCAGTTTCAACCCCAAGGGGGCGGGTAGCTATGGCTACACCTTC	CASSFNPKGAGSYGYTF
TRBJ2-2	TRBV11-1	.	.	TGTGCCAGCAGTTGGAGCAACACCGGGGAGCTGTTTTTT	CASSWSNTGELFF
TRBJ2-4	TRBV19	.	.	TGTGCCAGTAGTACCCCGACAAGGCCAGGGGTCGCAGGTGCCAAAAACATTCAGTACTTC	CASSTPTRPGVAGAKNIQYF
TRBJ2-7	TRBV28	TRBD1	.	TGTGCCAGCAGCCCAGCGGGACAGGGGAGCTCCTACGAGCAGTACTTC	CASSPAGQGSSYEQYF
TRBJ2-2	TRBV28	.	.	TGTGCCAGCAGTTTATCGGCGATTGGGGGGGCCGCTGGCACCGGGGAGCTGTTTTTT	CASSLSAIGGAAGTGELFF
TRBJ1-5	TRBV28	TRBD1	few	TGTGCCAGCAGGGGGACAGGGGAGCATCAGCCCCAGCATTTT	CASRGTGEHQPQHF
TRBJ2-6	TRBV5-1	.	.	TGCGCCAGCAGCTTGGGTTGGGGAAACGTCCTGACTTTC	CASSLGWGNVLTF
TRBJ2-1	TRBV7-6	.	.	TGTGCCAGCAGCCCTAGGGGGCTAGCGAGGGGCTCCTACAATGAGCAGTTCTTC	CASSPRGLARGSYNEQFF
TRBJ2-1	TRBV6-6	.	.	TGTGCCAGCACTTTACCACAGGGCGGGCAGTTCTTC	CASTLPQGGQFF
TRBJ2-7	TRBV19	.	.	TGTGCCAGTAGTATCTCCCAGGGCTACGAGCAGTACTTC	CASSISQGYEQYF
TRBJ1-5	TRBV30	TRBD1	.	TGTGCCTGGAGTGTAGGCGGGACAGGGTTAATTCCCCAGCATTTT	CAWSVGGTGLIPQHF
TRBJ1-2	TRBV5-1	TRBD1	.	TGCGCCAGCAGCTTACCCGGACAGGGGGGTGGCTACACCTTC	CASSLPGQGGGYTF
TRBJ2-5	TRBV7-2	.	few	TGTGCCAGCAGCCCCCTGGGGGGCCAAGAGACCCAGTACTTC	CASSPLGGQETQYF
TRBJ2-1	TRBV7-2	.	.	TGTGCCAGCAGCTCAGGCCCGGCGCGGAACTACAATGAGCAGTTCTTC	CASSSGPARNYNEQFF
TRBJ2-2	TRBV7-8	.	.	TGTGCCAGCAGCTTCTTACAGGCGAACACCGGGGAGCTGTTTTTT	CASSFLQANTGELFF
TRBJ2-1	TRBV28	.	.	TGTGCCAGCATCCACTCAGGGGGAGGGCTCAATGAGCAGTTCTTC	CASIHSGGGLNEQFF
TRBJ1-3	TRBV6-1	.	.	TGTGCCAGCAGTGAAGTAGGGGGTTCGTGGAACACCATATATTTT	CASSEVGGSWNTIYF
TRBJ2-1	TRBV18	.	.	TGTGCCAGCTCACCGGAGTGGAACAGGATCTACAATGAGCAGTTCTTC	CASSPEWNRIYNEQFF
TRBJ1-1	TRBV10-3	TRBD1	.	TGTGCCATCAGATCGGGACAGGGCCCCTTGAACACTGAAGCTTTCTTT	CAIRSGQGPLNTEAFF
TRBJ1-5	TRBV3-1/TRBV3-2	.	few	TGTGCCAGCAGCCAATCCTACAGGTATAGCAATCAGCCCCAGCATTTT	CASSQSYRYSNQPQHF
TRBJ1-2	TRBV3-1/TRBV3-2	TRBD1	.	TGTGCCAGCAGCCAAGTAGGGGACAGAGGCTACACCTTC	CASSQVGDRGYTF
TRBJ2-3	TRBV18	.	.	TGTGCCAGCTCCCCCCGATCAGGGGCAGGGGATACGCAGTATTTT	CASSPRSGAGDTQYF
TRBJ1-6	TRBV7-2	TRBD1	.	TGTGCCAGCAGCCCCACAGGGGTCTCCTCACCCCTCCACTTT	CASSPTGVSSPLHF
TRBJ1-4	TRBV7-9	.	.	TGTGCCAGCAGCTCGACTGGTGGATCGGGGGCTGAAAAACTGTTTTTT	CASSSTGGSGAEKLFF
TRBJ2-3	TRBV6-2/TRBV6-3	TRBD2	.	TGTGCCAGCAGCGCTAGCGGGGGGGACACAGATACGCAGTATTTT	CASSASGGDTDTQYF
TRBJ1-1	TRBV7-9	.	.	TGTGCCAGCAGTCAAAACATCGAAGCTTTCTTT	CASSQNIEAFF
TRBJ2-3	TRBV4-1	TRBD2	.	TGCGCCAGCAGCCAAGGGGGGGGAACTAGCACAGATACGCAGTATTTT	CASSQGGGTSTDTQYF